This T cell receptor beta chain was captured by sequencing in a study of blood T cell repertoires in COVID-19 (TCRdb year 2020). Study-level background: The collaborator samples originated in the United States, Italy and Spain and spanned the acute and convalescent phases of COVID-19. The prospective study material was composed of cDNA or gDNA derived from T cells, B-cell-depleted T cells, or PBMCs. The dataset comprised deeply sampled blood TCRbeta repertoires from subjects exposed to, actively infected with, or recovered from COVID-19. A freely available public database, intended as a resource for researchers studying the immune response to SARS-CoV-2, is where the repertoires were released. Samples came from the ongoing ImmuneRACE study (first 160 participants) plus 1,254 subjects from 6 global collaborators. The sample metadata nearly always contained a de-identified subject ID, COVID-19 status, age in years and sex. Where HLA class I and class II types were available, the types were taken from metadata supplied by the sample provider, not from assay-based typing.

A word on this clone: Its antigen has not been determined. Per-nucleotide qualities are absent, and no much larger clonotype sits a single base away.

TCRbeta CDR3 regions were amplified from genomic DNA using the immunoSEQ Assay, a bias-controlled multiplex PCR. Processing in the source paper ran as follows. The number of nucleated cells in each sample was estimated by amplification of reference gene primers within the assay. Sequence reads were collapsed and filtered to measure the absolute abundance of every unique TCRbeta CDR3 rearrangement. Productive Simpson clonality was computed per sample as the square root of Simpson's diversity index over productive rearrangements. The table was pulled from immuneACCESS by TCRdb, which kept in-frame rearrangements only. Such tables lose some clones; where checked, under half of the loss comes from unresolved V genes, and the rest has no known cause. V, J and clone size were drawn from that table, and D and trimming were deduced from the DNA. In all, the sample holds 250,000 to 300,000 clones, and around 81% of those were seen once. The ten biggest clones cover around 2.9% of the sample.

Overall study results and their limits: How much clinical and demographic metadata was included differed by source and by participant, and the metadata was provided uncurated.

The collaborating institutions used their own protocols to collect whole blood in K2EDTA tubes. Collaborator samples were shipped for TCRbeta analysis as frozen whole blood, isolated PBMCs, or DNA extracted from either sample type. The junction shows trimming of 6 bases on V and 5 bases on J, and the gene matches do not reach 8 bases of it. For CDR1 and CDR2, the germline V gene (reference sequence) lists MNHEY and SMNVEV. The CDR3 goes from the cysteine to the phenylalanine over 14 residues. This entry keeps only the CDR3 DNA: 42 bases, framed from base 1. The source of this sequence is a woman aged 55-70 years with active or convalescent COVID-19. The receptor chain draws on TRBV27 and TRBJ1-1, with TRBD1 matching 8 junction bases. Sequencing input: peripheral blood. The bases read TGTGCCAGCAGGACACTAACAGGGGGGACTGAAGCTTTCTTT. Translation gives CASRTLTGGTEAFF.